The T cell receptor (beta chain) under discussion was sequenced for a study of cytotoxic CD8 clonotypes in ibrutinib-treated CLL. Study as a whole: Outcomes included around 25 partial and 2 complete responses; after median around 65 months, 14 stayed remitted and some 12 progressed.

Profiling relied on immunoSEQ multiplex PCR, and the TCRdb table lists in-frame clones only, not all of them. The data hold some 290,000 clones, with approximately 80% observed a single time. V was trimmed by 0 bases and J by 4 bases, leaving 13 bases between them. CDR1 is GTSNPN, CDR2 SVGIG, per germline (reference sequence). The length of the CDR3 is 15 residues. Of note for this clone: The antigen is not known.

Study results and caveats: Private clonotypes, not public ones, expanded at ibrutinib response.

The receptor was derived from a human donor with chronic lymphocytic leukemia. The rearrangement uses TRBV30 and TRBJ1-5; D remains ambiguous. The material was PBMCs, obtained before ibrutinib treatment. The CDR3 loop reads CAWSVGPSGNQPQHF. CDR3 nucleotide sequence: TGTGCCTGGAGTGTGGGCCCCTCGGGTAATCAGCCCCAGCATTTT.